A selection of T cell receptor beta chains follows, all from one sample in a study of cytotoxic CD8 clonotypes in ibrutinib-treated CLL. Here immunoSEQ multiplex PCR was the method, and the copy in TCRdb shows in-frame clones only, minus some. The sample gives around 130,000 clones, around 80% of which show up once; about 3.5% is in the top ten. The specimen was PBMCs, collected after 24 months of ibrutinib treatment. The receptors originated from a human donor with chronic lymphocytic leukemia. The CDR3 runs from the conserved cysteine through the conserved F or W. A D gene is named only where the DNA matches it firmly. Not all rows give a size; the values are once, few, many and, for expanded clones, a class.

D gene: NA; V gene: TRBV29-1; J gene: TRBJ2-7; clone size: NA; CDR3 protein: CSVGGSEQYF; CDR3 DNA: TGCAGCGTTGGAGGCTCCGAGCAGTACTTC
D gene: TRBD1; V gene: TRBV5-1; J gene: TRBJ1-2; clone size: NA; CDR3 protein: CASSLVGSGTGNGYTF; CDR3 DNA: TGCGCCAGCAGCTTGGTAGGTTCGGGGACAGGGAATGGCTACACCTTC
D gene: NA; V gene: TRBV6-6; J gene: TRBJ1-5; clone size: NA; CDR3 protein: CATRGTLGTRHQPQHF; CDR3 DNA: TGTGCCACCAGAGGCACCTTGGGGACAAGGCATCAGCCCCAGCATTTT
D gene: NA; V gene: TRBV18; J gene: TRBJ2-7; clone size: NA; CDR3 protein: CASSPGEDYEQYF; CDR3 DNA: TGTGCCAGCTCACCCGGCGAGGACTACGAGCAGTACTTC
D gene: NA; V gene: TRBV10-3; J gene: TRBJ2-6; clone size: NA; CDR3 protein: CAISGDSGANVLTF; CDR3 DNA: TGTGCCATCAGTGGGGACTCTGGGGCCAACGTCCTGACTTTC
D gene: TRBD1; V gene: TRBV5-1; J gene: TRBJ2-2; clone size: many; CDR3 protein: CASSLVRTGGNTGELFF; CDR3 DNA: TGCGCCAGCAGCTTGGTTCGGACAGGGGGGAACACCGGGGAGCTGTTTTTT
D gene: TRBD1; V gene: TRBV9; J gene: TRBJ1-1; clone size: NA; CDR3 protein: CASSPGQGWDTEAFF; CDR3 DNA: TGTGCCAGCAGCCCGGGACAGGGATGGGACACTGAAGCTTTCTTT
D gene: TRBD1; V gene: TRBV7-2; J gene: TRBJ2-1; clone size: NA; CDR3 protein: CASSLDPGTGGDEQFF; CDR3 DNA: TGTGCCAGCAGCTTAGACCCCGGGACAGGGGGAGATGAGCAGTTCTTC
D gene: NA; V gene: TRBV29-1; J gene: TRBJ1-2; clone size: NA; CDR3 protein: CSVPSALYGYTF; CDR3 DNA: TGCAGCGTTCCTTCAGCGCTATATGGCTACACCTTC
D gene: TRBD2; V gene: TRBV30; J gene: TRBJ2-1; clone size: NA; CDR3 protein: CAWTYGGGAEQFF; CDR3 DNA: TGTGCCTGGACCTATGGCGGGGGGGCGGAGCAGTTCTTC
D gene: TRBD1; V gene: TRBV7-9; J gene: TRBJ2-5; clone size: NA; CDR3 protein: CASSSRGRGETQYF; CDR3 DNA: TGTGCCAGCAGCTCCAGGGGGCGTGGAGAGACCCAGTACTTC
D gene: NA; V gene: TRBV6-1; J gene: TRBJ1-5; clone size: NA; CDR3 protein: CASNPQGGNQPQHF; CDR3 DNA: TGTGCCAGCAATCCCCAGGGAGGAAATCAGCCCCAGCATTTT
D gene: TRBD1; V gene: TRBV5-5; J gene: TRBJ2-6; clone size: NA; CDR3 protein: CASSLVGQGALGANVLTF; CDR3 DNA: TGTGCCAGCAGCTTGGTTGGACAGGGTGCATTAGGGGCCAACGTCCTGACTTTC
D gene: TRBD1; V gene: TRBV28; J gene: TRBJ1-2; clone size: NA; CDR3 protein: CASRQAGQGSGYTF; CDR3 DNA: TGTGCCAGCAGGCAGGCGGGACAGGGAAGTGGCTACACCTTC
D gene: TRBD2; V gene: TRBV27; J gene: TRBJ2-1; clone size: NA; CDR3 protein: CASSAPGLADNEQFF; CDR3 DNA: TGTGCCAGCAGTGCCCCGGGACTAGCAGACAATGAGCAGTTCTTC
D gene: NA; V gene: TRBV5-6; J gene: TRBJ1-1; clone size: NA; CDR3 protein: CASSLVFPLGSNTEAFF; CDR3 DNA: TGTGCCAGCAGCTTGGTATTCCCGTTGGGGTCTAACACTGAAGCTTTCTTT
D gene: TRBD2; V gene: TRBV14; J gene: TRBJ2-7; clone size: once; CDR3 protein: CASSLRRGLAGLTYEQYF; CDR3 DNA: TGTGCCAGCAGCCTAAGAAGAGGACTAGCGGGTCTCACCTACGAGCAGTACTTC
D gene: TRBD1; V gene: TRBV18; J gene: TRBJ1-2; clone size: NA; CDR3 protein: CASSPQTGDGYTF; CDR3 DNA: TGTGCCAGCTCACCTCAGACAGGGGATGGCTACACCTTC
D gene: NA; V gene: TRBV19; J gene: TRBJ1-1; clone size: few; CDR3 protein: CASSIRVEAFF; CDR3 DNA: TGTGCCAGTAGTATCCGGGTTGAAGCTTTCTTT
D gene: NA; V gene: TRBV6-4; J gene: TRBJ2-2; clone size: once; CDR3 protein: CASSVGTMAGELFF; CDR3 DNA: TGTGCCAGCAGTGTCGGGACAATGGCCGGGGAGCTGTTTTTT
D gene: NA; V gene: TRBV7-2; J gene: TRBJ2-7; clone size: NA; CDR3 protein: CASSLVAGAVKSYEQYF; CDR3 DNA: TGTGCCAGCAGCCTGGTGGCAGGGGCAGTAAAGTCCTACGAGCAGTACTTC
D gene: NA; V gene: TRBV30; J gene: TRBJ2-3; clone size: NA; CDR3 protein: CAWSVDTQYF; CDR3 DNA: TGTGCCTGGAGTGTAGATACGCAGTATTTT
D gene: NA; V gene: TRBV7-2; J gene: TRBJ1-2; clone size: NA; CDR3 protein: CASSLEVWGASGYTF; CDR3 DNA: TGTGCCAGCAGCTTAGAGGTCTGGGGGGCTTCTGGCTACACCTTC
D gene: NA; V gene: TRBV18; J gene: TRBJ2-5; clone size: NA; CDR3 protein: CASSPIGGGQETQYF; CDR3 DNA: TGTGCCAGCTCACCAATCGGAGGGGGACAAGAGACCCAGTACTTC
D gene: TRBD1; V gene: TRBV19; J gene: TRBJ1-6; clone size: NA; CDR3 protein: CASSPRTGASYNSPLHF; CDR3 DNA: TGTGCCAGTAGCCCTCGGACAGGGGCATCTTATAATTCACCCCTCCACTTT
D gene: NA; V gene: TRBV15; J gene: TRBJ1-5; clone size: NA; CDR3 protein: CATSRDRGGGQTHQPQHF; CDR3 DNA: TGTGCCACCAGCAGAGATCGAGGGGGGGGGCAGACCCATCAGCCCCAGCATTTT
D gene: NA; V gene: TRBV6-5; J gene: TRBJ2-3; clone size: NA; CDR3 protein: CASSPRGPSTDTQYF; CDR3 DNA: TGTGCCAGCAGTCCCCGCGGACCAAGCACAGATACGCAGTATTTT
D gene: NA; V gene: TRBV2; J gene: TRBJ2-3; clone size: NA; CDR3 protein: CASSDGQGEVDTQYF; CDR3 DNA: TGTGCCAGCAGTGACGGGCAGGGGGAGGTAGATACGCAGTATTTT
D gene: TRBD2; V gene: TRBV19; J gene: TRBJ2-1; clone size: NA; CDR3 protein: CASSPGLAGGDEQFF; CDR3 DNA: TGTGCCAGTAGTCCCGGACTAGCGGGGGGGGATGAGCAGTTCTTC
D gene: TRBD1; V gene: TRBV25-1; J gene: TRBJ2-6; clone size: NA; CDR3 protein: CASSDSGTGSGANVLTF; CDR3 DNA: TGTGCCAGCAGTGACTCCGGGACAGGATCTGGGGCCAACGTCCTGACTTTC
D gene: NA; V gene: TRBV4-2; J gene: TRBJ1-2; clone size: NA; CDR3 protein: CASSQDGKWGDGYTF; CDR3 DNA: TGTGCCAGCAGCCAAGACGGAAAATGGGGGGATGGCTACACCTTC
D gene: NA; V gene: TRBV28; J gene: TRBJ1-2; clone size: NA; CDR3 protein: CASAPNKGGYTF; CDR3 DNA: TGTGCCAGCGCCCCCAACAAGGGTGGCTACACCTTC
D gene: NA; V gene: TRBV10-3; J gene: TRBJ1-2; clone size: NA; CDR3 protein: CAISEFTRGDGYTF; CDR3 DNA: TGTGCCATCAGTGAGTTTACCCGGGGGGATGGCTACACCTTC
D gene: NA; V gene: TRBV7-2; J gene: TRBJ1-1; clone size: NA; CDR3 protein: CASSLGGVAFF; CDR3 DNA: TGTGCCAGCAGCTTAGGGGGCGTAGCTTTCTTT
D gene: NA; V gene: TRBV19; J gene: TRBJ1-2; clone size: NA; CDR3 protein: CASTPGGGRLGYTF; CDR3 DNA: TGTGCCAGTACTCCCGGAGGAGGGCGTTTAGGCTACACCTTC
D gene: TRBD2; V gene: TRBV5-4; J gene: TRBJ2-5; clone size: NA; CDR3 protein: CASTFGTSGGGRQETQYF; CDR3 DNA: TGTGCCAGCACCTTTGGGACTAGCGGGGGCGGAAGGCAAGAGACCCAGTACTTC
D gene: NA; V gene: TRBV28; J gene: TRBJ2-2; clone size: NA; CDR3 protein: CASRPNTGELFF; CDR3 DNA: TGTGCCAGCAGGCCCAACACCGGGGAGCTGTTTTTT